The 2 T cell receptor beta chains in this list originate from one sample, sequenced in a study of blood T cell repertoires in COVID-19. The data were produced by immunoSEQ multiplex PCR, yet TCRdb's version contains in-frame clones alone and is incomplete. The sample includes just under 55,000 clones, roughly four fifths of them seen just once. The sequenced sample was peripheral blood. The receptors were sampled from a woman aged 55 to 70 with acute or convalescent COVID-19.

This chain joins TRBV5-1 and TRBJ1-1, with D perhaps matching TRBD1 (5 bases). Germline V gene lookup returns CDR1 SGHRS and CDR2 YFSETQ. The length of the CDR3 is 13 residues. Trimming removed 0 bases from V and 6 bases from J, with 9 bases in between. The CDR3, as DNA: TGCGCCAGCAGCTTGGCCGCAGGGCCTGAAGCTTTCTTT. It translates to CASSLAAGPEAFF.

The rearrangement links TRBV6-5 to TRBJ2-3, with unresolved D. The V gene's germline CDR1 is MNHEY and CDR2 SVGAGI. The CDR3 loop spans 15 amino acids. With 4 bases removed from V and 4 bases from J, the gap between germline ends came to 15 bases. The CDR3 nucleotides are TGTGCCAGCAGTTCCGGTTCCGGGTGGGCAGATACGCAGTATTTT. It codes for CASSSGSGWADTQYF.